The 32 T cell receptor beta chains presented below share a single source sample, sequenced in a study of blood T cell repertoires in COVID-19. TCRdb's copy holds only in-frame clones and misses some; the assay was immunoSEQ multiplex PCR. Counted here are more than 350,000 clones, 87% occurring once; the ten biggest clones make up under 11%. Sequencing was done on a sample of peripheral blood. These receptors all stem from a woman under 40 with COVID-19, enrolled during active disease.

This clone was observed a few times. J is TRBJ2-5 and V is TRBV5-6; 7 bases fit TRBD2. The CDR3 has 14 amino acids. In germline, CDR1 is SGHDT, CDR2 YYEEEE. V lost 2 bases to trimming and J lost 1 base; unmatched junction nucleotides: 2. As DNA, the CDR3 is TGTGCCAGCAGCTTTTGGACTAGCCAAGAGACCCAGTACTTC. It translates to CASSFWTSQETQYF. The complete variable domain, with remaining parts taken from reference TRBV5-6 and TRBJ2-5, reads DAGVTQSPTHLIKTRGQQVTLRCSPKSGHDTVSWYQQALGQGPQFIFQYYEEEERQRGNFPDRFSGHQFPNYSSELNVNALLLGDSALYLCASSFWTSQETQYFGPGTRLLVL.

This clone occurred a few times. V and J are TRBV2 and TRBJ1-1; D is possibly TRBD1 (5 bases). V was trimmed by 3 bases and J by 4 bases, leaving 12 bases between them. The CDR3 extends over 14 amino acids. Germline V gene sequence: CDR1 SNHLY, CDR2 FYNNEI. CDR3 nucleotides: TGTGCCAGCAGTGATCGGGGGGATGGCACTGAAGCTTTCTTT. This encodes CASSDRGDGTEAFF.

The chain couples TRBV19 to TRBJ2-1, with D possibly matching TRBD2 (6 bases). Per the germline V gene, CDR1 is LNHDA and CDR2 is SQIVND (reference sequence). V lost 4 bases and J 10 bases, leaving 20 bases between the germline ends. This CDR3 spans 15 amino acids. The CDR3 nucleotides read TGTGCCAGTAGTAGGACGGGACTGGCAATGGGGGAGCAGTTCTTC. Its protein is CASSRTGLAMGEQFF.

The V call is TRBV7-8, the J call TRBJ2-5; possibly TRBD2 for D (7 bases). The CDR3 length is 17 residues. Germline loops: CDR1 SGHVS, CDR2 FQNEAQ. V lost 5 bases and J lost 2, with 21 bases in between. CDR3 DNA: TGTGCCAGCAGCCTCAGGGGATGGGCGGGAGAGCAAGAGACCCAGTACTTC. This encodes CASSLRGWAGEQETQYF.

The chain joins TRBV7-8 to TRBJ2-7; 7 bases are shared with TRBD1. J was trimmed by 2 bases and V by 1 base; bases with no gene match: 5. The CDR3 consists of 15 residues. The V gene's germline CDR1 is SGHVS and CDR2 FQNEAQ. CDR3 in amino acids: CASSLGVGQAYEQYF. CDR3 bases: TGTGCCAGCAGCTTAGGCGTTGGACAGGCCTACGAGCAGTACTTC.

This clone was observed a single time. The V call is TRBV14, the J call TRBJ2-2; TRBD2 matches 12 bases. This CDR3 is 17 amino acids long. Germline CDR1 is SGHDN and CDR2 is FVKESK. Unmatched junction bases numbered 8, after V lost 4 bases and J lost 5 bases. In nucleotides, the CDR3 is TGTGCCAGCAGCCGGAGACTAGCGGGAGTTGGTACCGGGGAGCTGTTTTTT. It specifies CASSRRLAGVGTGELFF.

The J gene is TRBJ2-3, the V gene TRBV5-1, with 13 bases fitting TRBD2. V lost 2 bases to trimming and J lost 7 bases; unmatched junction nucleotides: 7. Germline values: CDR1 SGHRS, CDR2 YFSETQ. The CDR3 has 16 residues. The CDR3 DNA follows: TGCGCCAGCAGCTTCGGACTAGCGGGAGTAGACCATACGCAGTATTTT. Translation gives CASSFGLAGVDHTQYF.

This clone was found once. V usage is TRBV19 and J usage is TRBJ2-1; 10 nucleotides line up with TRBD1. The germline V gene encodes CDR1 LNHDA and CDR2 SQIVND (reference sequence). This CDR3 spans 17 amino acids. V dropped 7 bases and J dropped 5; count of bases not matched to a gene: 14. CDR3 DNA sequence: TGTGCCAGTACTCTGCCCGCCGGGACAGGGGTGGACAATGAGCAGTTCTTC. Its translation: CASTLPAGTGVDNEQFF.

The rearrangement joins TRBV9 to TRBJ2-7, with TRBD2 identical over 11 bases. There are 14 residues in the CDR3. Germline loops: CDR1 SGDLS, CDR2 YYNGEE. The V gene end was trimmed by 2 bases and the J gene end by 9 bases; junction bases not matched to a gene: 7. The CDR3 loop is CASSVGTSGEMQYF. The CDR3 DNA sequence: TGTGCCAGCAGCGTGGGGACTAGCGGAGAAATGCAGTACTTC.

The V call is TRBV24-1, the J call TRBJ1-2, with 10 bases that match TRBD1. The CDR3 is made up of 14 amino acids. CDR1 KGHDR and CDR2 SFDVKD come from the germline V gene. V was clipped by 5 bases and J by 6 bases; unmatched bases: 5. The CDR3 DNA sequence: TGTGCCACCAGTGTGGGACAGGGGTGGAATGGCTACACCTTC. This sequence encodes CATSVGQGWNGYTF.

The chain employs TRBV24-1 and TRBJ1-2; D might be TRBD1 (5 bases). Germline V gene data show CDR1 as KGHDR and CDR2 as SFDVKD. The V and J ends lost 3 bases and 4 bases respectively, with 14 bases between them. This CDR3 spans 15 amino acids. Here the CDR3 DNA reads TGTGCCACCAGTGATCGGTCAGGGAAGGCCTATGGCTACACCTTC. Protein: CATSDRSGKAYGYTF.

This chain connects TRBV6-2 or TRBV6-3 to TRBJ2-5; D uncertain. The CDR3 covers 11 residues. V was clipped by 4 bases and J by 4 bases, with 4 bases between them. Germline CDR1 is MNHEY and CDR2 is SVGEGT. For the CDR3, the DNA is TGTGCCAGCAGTTCGGGAGAGACCCAGTACTTC. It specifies CASSSGETQYF.

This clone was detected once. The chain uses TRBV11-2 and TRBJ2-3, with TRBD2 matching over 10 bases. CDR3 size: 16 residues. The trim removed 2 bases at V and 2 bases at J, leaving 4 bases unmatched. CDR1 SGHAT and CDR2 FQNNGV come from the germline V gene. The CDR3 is CASSLLLAGHTDTQYF. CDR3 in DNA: TGTGCCAGCAGCTTACTACTAGCGGGGCACACAGATACGCAGTATTTT.

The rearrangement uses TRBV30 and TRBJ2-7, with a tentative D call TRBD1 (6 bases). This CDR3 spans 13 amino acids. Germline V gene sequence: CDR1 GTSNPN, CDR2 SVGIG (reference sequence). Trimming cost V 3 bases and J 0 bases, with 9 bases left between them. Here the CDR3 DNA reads TGTGCCTGGAGGATCAGGGGCTCCTACGAGCAGTACTTC. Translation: CAWRIRGSYEQYF.

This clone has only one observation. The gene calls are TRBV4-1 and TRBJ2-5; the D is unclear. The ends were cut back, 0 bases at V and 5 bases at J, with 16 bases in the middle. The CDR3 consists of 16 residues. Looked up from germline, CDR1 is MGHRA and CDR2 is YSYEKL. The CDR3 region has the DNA TGCGCCAGCAGCCAAGATCTAGAGGTAGTTCGGGAGACCCAGTACTTC. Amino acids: CASSQDLEVVRETQYF.

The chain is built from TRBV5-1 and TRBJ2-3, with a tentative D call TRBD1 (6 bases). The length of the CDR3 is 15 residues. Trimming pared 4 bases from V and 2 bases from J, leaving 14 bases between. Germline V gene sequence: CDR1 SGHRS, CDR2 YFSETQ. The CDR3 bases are TGCGCCAGCAGCCAGGACAGCCGTATCACAGATACGCAGTATTTT. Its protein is CASSQDSRITDTQYF. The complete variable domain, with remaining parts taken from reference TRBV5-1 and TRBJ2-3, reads KAGVTQTPRYLIKTRGQQVTLSCSPISGHRSVSWYQQTPGQGLQFLFEYFSETQRNKGNFPGRFSGRQFSNSRSEMNVSTLELGDSALYLCASSQDSRITDTQYFGPGTRLTVL.

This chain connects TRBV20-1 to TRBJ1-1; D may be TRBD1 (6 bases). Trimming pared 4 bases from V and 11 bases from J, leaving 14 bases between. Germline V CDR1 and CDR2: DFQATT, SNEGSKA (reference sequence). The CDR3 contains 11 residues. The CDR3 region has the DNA TGCAGTGCTATCCTACAGGGTATGGCTTTCTTT. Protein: CSAILQGMAFF.

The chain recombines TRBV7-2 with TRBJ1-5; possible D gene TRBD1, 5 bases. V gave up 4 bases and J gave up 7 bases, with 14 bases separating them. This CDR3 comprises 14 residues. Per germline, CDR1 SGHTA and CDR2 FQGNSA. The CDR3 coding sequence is TGTGCCAGCAGCTCGTTGGGGGGGGGACAGCCCCAGCATTTT. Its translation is CASSSLGGGQPQHF.

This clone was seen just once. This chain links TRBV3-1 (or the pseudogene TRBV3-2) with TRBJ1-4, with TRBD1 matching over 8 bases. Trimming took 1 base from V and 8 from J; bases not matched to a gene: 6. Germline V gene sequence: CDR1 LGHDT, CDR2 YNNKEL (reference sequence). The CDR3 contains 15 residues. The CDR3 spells CASSQGGTGKEKLFF. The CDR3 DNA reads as TGTGCCAGCAGCCAAGGAGGGACAGGAAAGGAAAAACTGTTTTTT.

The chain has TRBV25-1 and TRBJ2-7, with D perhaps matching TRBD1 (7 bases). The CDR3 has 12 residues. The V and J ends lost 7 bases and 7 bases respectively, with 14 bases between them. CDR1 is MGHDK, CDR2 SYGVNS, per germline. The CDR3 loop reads CASTEGAREQYF. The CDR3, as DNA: TGTGCCAGCACGGAGGGGGCGAGGGAGCAGTACTTC.

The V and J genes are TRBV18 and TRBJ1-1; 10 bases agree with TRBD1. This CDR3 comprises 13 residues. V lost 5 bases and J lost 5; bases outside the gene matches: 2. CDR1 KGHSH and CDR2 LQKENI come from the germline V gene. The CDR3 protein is CASSADRGTEAFF. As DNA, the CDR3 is TGTGCCAGCTCAGCGGACAGGGGGACTGAAGCTTTCTTT.

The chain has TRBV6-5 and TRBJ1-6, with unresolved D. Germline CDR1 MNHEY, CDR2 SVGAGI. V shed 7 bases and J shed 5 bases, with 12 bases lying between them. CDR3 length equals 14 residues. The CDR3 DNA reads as TGTGCCAGCAACACCTTTCTCAATAATTCACCCCTCCACTTT. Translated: CASNTFLNNSPLHF.

CDR3 coding DNA: TGTGCCAGCAGCCTGGGGACAGGGATGAACACTGAAGCTTTCTTT. Encoded protein: CASSLGTGMNTEAFF. The chain recombines TRBV5-4 with TRBJ1-1, with TRBD1 matching 9 bases. Looked up from germline, CDR1 is SGHNT and CDR2 is YYREEE (reference sequence). CDR3 size: 15 residues. V dropped 4 bases and J dropped 0; count of bases not matched to a gene: 4.

In DNA form, the CDR3 reads TGCAGTGCTAGTCAGGTTAATGGAAACACCATATATTTT. It codes for CSASQVNGNTIYF. The chain carries TRBV20-1 and TRBJ1-3, with D hard to call. Trimming left V 3 bases short and J 3 bases short, with 9 bases between. CDR1 is DFQATT, CDR2 SNEGSKA, per germline (reference sequence). The CDR3 loop spans 13 amino acids.

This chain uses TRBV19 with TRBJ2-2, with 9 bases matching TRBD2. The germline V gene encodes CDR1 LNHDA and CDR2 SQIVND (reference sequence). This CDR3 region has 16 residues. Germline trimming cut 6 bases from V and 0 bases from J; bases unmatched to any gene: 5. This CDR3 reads CASRETSGANTGELFF. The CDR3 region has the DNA TGTGCCAGTAGGGAGACTAGCGGAGCGAACACCGGGGAGCTGTTTTTT.

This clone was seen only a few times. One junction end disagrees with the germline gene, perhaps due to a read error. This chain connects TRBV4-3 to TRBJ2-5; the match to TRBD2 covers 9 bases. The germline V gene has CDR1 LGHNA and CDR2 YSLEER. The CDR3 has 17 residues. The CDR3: CASSQDWGRGGRTSPNF. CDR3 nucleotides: TGCGCCAGCAGCCAAGATTGGGGGCGGGGGGGCAGGACTAGCCCCAACTTC.

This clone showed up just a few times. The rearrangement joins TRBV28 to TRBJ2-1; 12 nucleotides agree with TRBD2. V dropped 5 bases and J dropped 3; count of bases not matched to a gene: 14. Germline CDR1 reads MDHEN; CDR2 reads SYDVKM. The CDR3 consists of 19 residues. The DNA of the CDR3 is TGTGCCAGCAGTCCCATTGGACTAGCGGGACCGACTAACTACAATGAGCAGTTCTTC. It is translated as CASSPIGLAGPTNYNEQFF.

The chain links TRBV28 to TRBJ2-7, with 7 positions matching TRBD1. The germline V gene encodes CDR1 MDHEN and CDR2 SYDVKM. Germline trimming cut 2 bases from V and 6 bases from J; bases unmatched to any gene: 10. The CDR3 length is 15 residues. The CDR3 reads CASSLIGDRVVEQYF. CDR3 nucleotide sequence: TGTGCCAGCAGTTTAATTGGAGACAGGGTTGTCGAGCAGTACTTC.

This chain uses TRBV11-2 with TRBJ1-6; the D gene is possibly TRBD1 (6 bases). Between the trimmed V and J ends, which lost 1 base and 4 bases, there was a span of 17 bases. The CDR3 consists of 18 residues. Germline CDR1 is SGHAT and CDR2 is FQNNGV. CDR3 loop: CASSLGGSRGYYNSPLHF. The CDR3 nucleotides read TGTGCCAGCAGCTTAGGGGGCTCAAGGGGGTATTATAATTCACCCCTCCACTTT.

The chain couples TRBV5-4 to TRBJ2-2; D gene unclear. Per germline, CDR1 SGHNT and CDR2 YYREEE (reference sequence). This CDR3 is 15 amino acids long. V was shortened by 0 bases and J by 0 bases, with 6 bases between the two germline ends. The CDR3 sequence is CASSLGAANTGELFF. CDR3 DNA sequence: TGTGCCAGCAGCTTGGGGGCAGCGAACACCGGGGAGCTGTTTTTT.

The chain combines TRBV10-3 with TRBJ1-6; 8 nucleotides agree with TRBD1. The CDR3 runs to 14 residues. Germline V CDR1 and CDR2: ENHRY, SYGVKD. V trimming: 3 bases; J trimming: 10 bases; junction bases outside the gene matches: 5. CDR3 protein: CAISEGQGNSPLHF. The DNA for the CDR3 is TGTGCCATCAGTGAAGGACAGGGTAACTCACCCCTCCACTTT.

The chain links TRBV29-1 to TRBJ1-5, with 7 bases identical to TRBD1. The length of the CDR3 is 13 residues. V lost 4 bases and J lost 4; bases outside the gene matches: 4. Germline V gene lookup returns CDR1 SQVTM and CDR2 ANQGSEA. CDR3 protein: CSVGTGVNQPQHF. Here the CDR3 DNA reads TGCAGCGTTGGCACAGGGGTTAATCAGCCCCAGCATTTT. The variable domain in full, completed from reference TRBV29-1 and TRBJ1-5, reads SAVISQKPSRDICQRGTSLTIQCQVDSQVTMMFWYRQQPGQSLTLIATANQGSEATYESGFVIDKFPISRPNLTFSTLTVSNMSPEDSSIYLCSVGTGVNQPQHFGDGTRLSIL.